The clone carrying this T cell receptor (beta chain) was observed a few times. The antigen is unknown. The record originates from a study of neoadjuvant nivolumab and ipilimumab in lung cancer. Points from the study as a whole: Only a small number of samples underwent TCR sequencing. Resected tumors had greater TCR richness and clonality than uninvolved lung. From pretherapy to surgery, tumor richness and clonality rose with dual therapy.

Sequencing was performed with immunoSEQ multiplex PCR; in TCRdb, only in-frame clones are kept and a portion is missing. The repertoire has some 8,000 clones, roughly 80% of them found once; the top ten carry about 6.2%. This TCR was sampled from an adult with non-small cell lung cancer. Source: adjacent normal lung tissue, taken after neoadjuvant nivolumab, alone or with ipilimumab, at or shortly before surgery.

Here the CDR3 reads CASSPEMGAGQPQHF. The CDR3 DNA follows: TGTGCCAGCAGTCCTGAGATGGGGGCCGGGCAGCCCCAGCATTTT. The chain combines TRBV7-6 with TRBJ1-5, with D maybe TRBD1 (6 bases). CDR1 is SGHVS and CDR2 is FNYEAQ in the germline V gene. The CDR3 spans 15 residues. The V end lost 6 bases, the J end lost 7 bases, and 19 bases lay between the germline ends.